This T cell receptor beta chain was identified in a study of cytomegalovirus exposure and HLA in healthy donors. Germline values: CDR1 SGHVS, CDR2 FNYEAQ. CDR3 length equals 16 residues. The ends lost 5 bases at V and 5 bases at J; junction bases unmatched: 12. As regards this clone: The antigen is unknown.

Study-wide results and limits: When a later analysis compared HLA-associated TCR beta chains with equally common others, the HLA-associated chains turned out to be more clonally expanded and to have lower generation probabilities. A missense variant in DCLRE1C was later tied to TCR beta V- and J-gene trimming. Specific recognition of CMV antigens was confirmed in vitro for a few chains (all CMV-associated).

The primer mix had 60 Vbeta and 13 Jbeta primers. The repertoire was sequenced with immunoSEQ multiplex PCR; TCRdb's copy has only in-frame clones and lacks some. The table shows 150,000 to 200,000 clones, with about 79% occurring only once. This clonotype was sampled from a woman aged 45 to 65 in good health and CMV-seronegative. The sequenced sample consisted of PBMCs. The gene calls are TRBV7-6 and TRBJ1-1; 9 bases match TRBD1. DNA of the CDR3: TGTGCCAGCAGCGTATCTTCCGGGACAGGGAAAACTGAAGCTTTCTTT. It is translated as CASSVSSGTGKTEAFF.